This T cell receptor beta chain was sequenced for a study of T cells expressing NK-cell markers. 5'RACE template switching with UMIs produced the TCR beta cDNA. TCRdb re-analyzed the 5' RACE reads; it lists each CDR3 protein once, without DNA. The data include 150,000 to 170,000 distinct CDR3 sequences; the top ten clones carry about 39%. Per germline, CDR1 LGHNT and CDR2 FRNRAP. The CDR3 spans 13 residues. The rearrangement joins TRBV12-5 to TRBJ2-1; checking the TCRdb D call of TRBD1 is not possible without DNA. The sequencing input was blood T cells: a sorted CD56 or NKG2C T cell subset, CD4+ or CD8+ T cells, or bulk PBMC T cells (not recorded which). The receptor's source is a woman in her forties or fifties in good health. Here the CDR3 reads CASGSSGHNEQFF.